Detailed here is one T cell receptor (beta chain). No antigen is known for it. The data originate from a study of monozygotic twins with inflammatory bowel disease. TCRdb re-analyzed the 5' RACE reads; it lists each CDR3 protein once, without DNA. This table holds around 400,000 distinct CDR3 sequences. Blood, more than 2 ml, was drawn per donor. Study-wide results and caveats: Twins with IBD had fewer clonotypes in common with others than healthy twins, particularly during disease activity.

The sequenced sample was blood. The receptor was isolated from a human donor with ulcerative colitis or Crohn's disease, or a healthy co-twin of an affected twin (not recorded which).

CDR3 amino acids: CATSRDREITYGYTF. The chain couples TRBV15 to TRBJ1-2; there is no DNA to check the TCRdb D call of TRBD1. This CDR3 is 15 amino acids long. In germline, CDR1 is LNHNV, CDR2 YYDKDF (reference sequence).